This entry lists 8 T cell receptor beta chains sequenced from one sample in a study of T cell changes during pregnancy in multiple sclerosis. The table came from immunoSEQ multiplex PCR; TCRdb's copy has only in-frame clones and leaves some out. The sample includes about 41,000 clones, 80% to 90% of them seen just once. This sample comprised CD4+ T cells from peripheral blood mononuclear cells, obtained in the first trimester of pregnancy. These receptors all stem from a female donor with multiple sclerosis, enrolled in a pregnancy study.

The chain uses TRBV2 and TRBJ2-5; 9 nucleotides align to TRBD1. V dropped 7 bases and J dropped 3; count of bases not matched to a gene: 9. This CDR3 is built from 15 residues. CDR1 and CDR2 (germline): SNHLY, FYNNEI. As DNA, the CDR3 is TGTGCCAGCAAAACACCTGGGACAGGGAAAGAGACCCAGTACTTC. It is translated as CASKTPGTGKETQYF.

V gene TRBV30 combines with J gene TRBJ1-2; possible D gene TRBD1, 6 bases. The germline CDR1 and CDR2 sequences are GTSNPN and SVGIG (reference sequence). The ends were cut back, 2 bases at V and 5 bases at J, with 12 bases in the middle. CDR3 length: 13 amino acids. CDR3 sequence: CAWSLTGSYGYTF. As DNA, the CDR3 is TGTGCCTGGAGTTTAACAGGGTCGTATGGCTACACCTTC. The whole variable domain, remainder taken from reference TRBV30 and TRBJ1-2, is SQTIHQWPATLVQPVGSPLSLECTVEGTSNPNLYWYRQAAGRGLQLLFYSVGIGQISSEVPQNLSASRPQDRQFILSSKKLLLSDSGFYLCAWSLTGSYGYTFGSGTRLTVV.

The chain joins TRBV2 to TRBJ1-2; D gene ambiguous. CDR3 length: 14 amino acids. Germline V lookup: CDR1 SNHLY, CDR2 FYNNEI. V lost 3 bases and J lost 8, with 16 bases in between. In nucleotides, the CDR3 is TGTGCCAGCAGTGAGACCGGAATTGGGCGAGGCTACACCTTC. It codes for CASSETGIGRGYTF.

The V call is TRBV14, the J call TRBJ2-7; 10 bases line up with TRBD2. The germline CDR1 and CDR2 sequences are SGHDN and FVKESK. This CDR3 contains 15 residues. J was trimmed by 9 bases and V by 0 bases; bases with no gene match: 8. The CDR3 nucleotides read TGTGCCAGCAGCCAAGATGGGTCTAGCGGGAGTGCGCAGTACTTC. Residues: CASSQDGSSGSAQYF.

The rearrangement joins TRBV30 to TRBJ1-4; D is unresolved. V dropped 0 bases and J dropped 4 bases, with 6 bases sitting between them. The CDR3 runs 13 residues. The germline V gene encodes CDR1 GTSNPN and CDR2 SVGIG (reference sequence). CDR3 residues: CAWSVRFNEKLFF. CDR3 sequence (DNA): TGTGCCTGGAGTGTACGGTTTAATGAAAAACTGTTTTTT.

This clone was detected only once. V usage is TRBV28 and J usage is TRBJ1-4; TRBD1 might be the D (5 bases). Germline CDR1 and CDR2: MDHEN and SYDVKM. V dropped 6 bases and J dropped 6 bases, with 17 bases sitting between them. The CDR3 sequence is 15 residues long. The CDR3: CASSRMTASHEKLFF. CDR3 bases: TGTGCCAGCAGCCGCATGACAGCGTCGCATGAAAAACTGTTTTTT.

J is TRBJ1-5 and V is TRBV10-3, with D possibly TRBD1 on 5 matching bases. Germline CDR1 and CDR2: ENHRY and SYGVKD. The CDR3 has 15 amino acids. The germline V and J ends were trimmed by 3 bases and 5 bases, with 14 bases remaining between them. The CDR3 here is CAISDEQGRYQPQHF. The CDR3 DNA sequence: TGTGCCATCAGTGATGAGCAGGGCCGATATCAGCCCCAGCATTTT.

The CDR3 bases are TGTGCCAGCAGCCCGAGCGGGAGCCGCACCTACGAGCAGTACTTC. Translating gives CASSPSGSRTYEQYF. This rearrangement joins TRBV5-4 to TRBJ2-7; 8 bases are a match to TRBD2. Germline V gene sequence: CDR1 SGHNT, CDR2 YYREEE (reference sequence). Trimming cost V 4 bases and J 2 bases; bases outside gene matches: 8. The CDR3 totals 15 residues.